Included here is one TCR beta chain sequence, with context. Clones were read by immunoSEQ multiplex PCR, and TCRdb kept only the in-frame ones, dropping some. This table has around 84,000 clones, approximately 86% appearing once. The data are from a study of ipilimumab plus nivolumab after autologous stem cell transplantation. Study details: The DLBCL group included primary refractory and relapsed cases.

Germline CDR1 is SGHRS and CDR2 is YFSETQ. With 4 bases removed from V and 0 bases from J, the gap between germline ends came to 17 bases. CDR3 length equals 17 residues. Ipilimumab, 1 mg/kg, started 14 to 28 days after autologous transplant. Sequences were derived from PBMCs, sampled in a trial of ipilimumab plus nivolumab as post-transplant consolidation. This clonotype was obtained from a male donor with diffuse large B-cell lymphoma. The chain joins TRBV5-1 to TRBJ2-4; D gene ambiguous. The CDR3 nucleotides read TGCGCCAGCAGCACATGGGGTGATACTCTAGCCAAAAACATTCAGTACTTC. Protein: CASSTWGDTLAKNIQYF.